The clone carrying this TCR beta chain was counted only a few times. Its antigen is unidentified. These data belong to a study of OX40 agonist ivuxolimab in advanced cancers. General observations from the study: Within 6 weeks, CD4+ and CD8+ blood T cells expanded clonally at 0.1 to 3.0 mg/kg.

Some clones are missing from TCRdb's copy, which holds only in-frame ones; the method was immunoSEQ multiplex PCR. Of 55,000 to 70,000 clones in the sample, 84% are singletons; the top ten hold 4% to 5.5%. Per the germline V gene, CDR1 is ENHRY and CDR2 is SYGVKD. There are 15 residues in the CDR3. The V end lost 3 bases, the J end lost 3 bases, and 13 bases lay between the germline ends. This clonotype was sampled from an adult with an advanced solid tumor such as melanoma, head and neck, liver or kidney cancer. The chain couples TRBV10-3 to TRBJ2-3; TRBD2 is a possible D gene (6 bases). Sample: CD4+ or CD8+ T cells sorted from blood, taken in a trial of the OX40 agonist ivuxolimab. CDR3 sequence (DNA): TGTGCCATCAGTGACTCAGCGGCGGGGACAGATACGCAGTATTTT. Encoded protein: CAISDSAAGTDTQYF.